These 17 T cell receptor beta chains came from one sample sequenced in a study of beta chain features in type 1 diabetes. Since all of the isolated RNA was reverse transcribed, expressed TCRB transcripts were what got sequenced. Sequenced by immunoSEQ multiplex PCR; TCRdb stores in-frame clones only, minus some. The data show over 700,000 clones, with about a sixth seen just once and 0.02% to 0.03% held by the top ten. The sample was naive CD4+ T cells from blood. The origin of the receptors is a woman between 18 and 29 years old in good health.

This clone was picked up a small number of times. The genes are TRBV28 and TRBJ1-5; D gene unclear. Trimming left V 5 bases short and J 6 bases short, with 17 bases between. CDR1 is MDHEN, CDR2 SYDVKM, per germline. The CDR3 length is 15 residues. The CDR3 nucleotides read TGTGCCAGCAGTCCACAACCATCCATTACTCAGCCCCAGCATTTT. Amino acids: CASSPQPSITQPQHF.

The V gene is TRBV6-1, the J gene TRBJ2-3; 8 bases agree with TRBD1. J was trimmed by 4 bases and V by 6 bases; bases with no gene match: 6. The CDR3 sequence is 14 residues long. From germline, CDR1 is MNHNS and CDR2 SASEGT. The CDR3 here is CASRLTGEADTQYF. The CDR3 nucleotides are TGTGCCAGCAGATTGACAGGGGAGGCAGATACGCAGTATTTT.

This clone was observed a few times. J is TRBJ1-1 and V is TRBV4-2; D is undetermined. With 6 bases removed from V and 0 bases from J, the gap between germline ends came to 11 bases. This CDR3 spans 14 amino acids. Germline CDR1 and CDR2: LGHNA and YNFKEQ. In nucleotides, the CDR3 is TGTGCCAGCAGTGGGGAAAGCCTGAACACTGAAGCTTTCTTT. Amino acids: CASSGESLNTEAFF.

This clone came up a few times. The chain carries TRBV9 and TRBJ2-2; the D gene is possibly TRBD2 (5 bases). The CDR3 covers 16 residues. Germline CDR1 and CDR2: SGDLS and YYNGEE. Trimming stripped 6 bases from V and 4 bases from J, with 19 bases between. The CDR3 is CASNPHHSAGTGELFF. As DNA, the CDR3 is TGTGCCAGCAACCCCCACCATTCGGCGGGCACCGGGGAGCTGTTTTTT.

The chain carries TRBV10-3 and TRBJ2-7; 7 nucleotides match TRBD1. This CDR3 region has 16 residues. CDR1 and CDR2 from the germline V gene are ENHRY and SYGVKD. J was trimmed by 3 bases and V by 8 bases; bases with no gene match: 16. CDR3 region: CAILGVRAGGDYEQYF. The DNA of the CDR3 is TGTGCCATCCTCGGCGTGAGGGCAGGGGGAGACTACGAGCAGTACTTC.

This chain links TRBV4-3 with TRBJ1-4; D possibly corresponds to TRBD1 (6 bases). CDR1 LGHNA and CDR2 YSLEER come from the germline V gene. Between the trimmed V and J ends, which lost 1 base and 2 bases, there was a span of 11 bases. The CDR3 runs to 16 residues. The CDR3 DNA sequence: TGCGCCAGCAGCCAAGTGGGGGGGGGCACTAATGAAAAACTGTTTTTT. The encoded protein is CASSQVGGGTNEKLFF.

This clone has a handful of counts. The genes are TRBV18 and TRBJ2-3, with D tentatively TRBD1 or TRBD2 (5 bases each). With 3 bases removed from V and 5 bases from J, the gap between germline ends came to 21 bases. The CDR3 spans 17 residues. Germline CDR1 KGHSH, CDR2 LQKENI. CDR3 loop: CASSPFSGRGTGDTQYF. The CDR3 DNA follows: TGTGCCAGCTCACCCTTCTCGGGGCGAGGCACCGGAGATACGCAGTATTTT.

This clone was observed many times. The rearrangement joins TRBV10-3 to TRBJ1-1; TRBD1 aligns across 10 bases. This CDR3 comprises 14 residues. With V trimmed by 4 bases and J by 4 bases, 3 bases remained unmatched. Germline loops: CDR1 ENHRY, CDR2 SYGVKD. The CDR3 loop is CAISGQGAITEAFF. CDR3 coding DNA: TGTGCCATCAGTGGACAGGGGGCGATCACTGAAGCTTTCTTT.

This clone was seen a few times. V is TRBV19 and J is TRBJ2-5, with 12 bases matching TRBD2. CDR1 and CDR2 (germline): LNHDA, SQIVND (reference sequence). CDR3 length equals 15 residues. J lost 5 bases, V lost 4 bases, and 5 bases had no gene match. The chain's CDR3 is CASSRTSGNGETQYF. The CDR3, as DNA: TGTGCCAGTAGTAGGACTAGCGGGAACGGTGAGACCCAGTACTTC.

The rearrangement joins TRBV11-2 to TRBJ2-5; 12 positions agree with TRBD2. There are 18 residues in the CDR3. V dropped 1 base and J dropped 3; count of bases not matched to a gene: 9. Germline CDR1 SGHAT, CDR2 FQNNGV. CDR3 region: CASSLAPGLAGLEETQYF. The CDR3 DNA is TGTGCCAGCAGCTTAGCTCCGGGACTAGCGGGTCTAGAAGAGACCCAGTACTTC.

The gene calls are TRBV7-9 and TRBJ2-6; no clear D gene. Germline loops: CDR1 SEHNR, CDR2 FQNEAQ (reference sequence). The CDR3 sequence is 16 residues long. With 5 bases removed from V and 4 bases from J, the gap between germline ends came to 15 bases. The DNA of the CDR3 is TGTGCCAGCAGCGCCCGATTGGGTTCCGGGGCCAACGTCCTGACTTTC. Translating it yields CASSARLGSGANVLTF. Using reference TRBV7-9 and TRBJ2-6 for the parts outside the CDR3, the full variable domain is DTGVSQNPRHKITKRGQNVTFRCDPISEHNRLYWYRQTLGQGPEFLTYFQNEAQLEKSRLLSDRFSAERPKGSFSTLEIQRTEQGDSAMYLCASSARLGSGANVLTFGAGSRLTVL.

Only a few counts were recorded for this clone. This chain links TRBV19 with TRBJ1-1; no definite D call. The CDR3 has 12 residues. Trimming stripped 0 bases from V and 8 bases from J, with 7 bases between. The germline gives CDR1 LNHDA, CDR2 SQIVND (reference sequence). CDR3 nucleotides: TGTGCCAGTAGTATAGACGGCCGGGAAGCTTTCTTT. Its translation: CASSIDGREAFF.

The table lists this clone with a few counts. The chain links TRBV18 to TRBJ2-2; D is ambiguous. This CDR3 contains 15 residues. Germline V gene data show CDR1 as KGHSH and CDR2 as LQKENI. With 1 base removed from V and 5 bases from J, the gap between germline ends came to 11 bases. The CDR3: CASSPRSAGTGELFF. CDR3 DNA sequence: TGTGCCAGCTCACCACGGTCAGCTGGGACCGGGGAGCTGTTTTTT.

This clone was detected a few times. The chain links TRBV7-9 to TRBJ2-1, with 7 bases aligning to TRBD2. The germline gives CDR1 SEHNR, CDR2 FQNEAQ (reference sequence). Germline trimming cut 4 bases from V and 8 bases from J; bases unmatched to any gene: 11. The CDR3 runs 15 residues. The CDR3, as DNA: TGTGCCAGCAGCTCACGGGAGGTGTGGGATGATGAGCAGTTCTTC. This codes for CASSSREVWDDEQFF.

In DNA, the CDR3 is TGTGCCAGCAGTTCCGGTGACAGGGGGAACACCATATATTTT. Encoded protein: CASSSGDRGNTIYF. The rearrangement links TRBV28 to TRBJ1-3, with 9 bases identical to TRBD1. V lost 4 bases to trimming and J lost 7 bases; unmatched junction nucleotides: 5. The CDR3 has 14 residues. Germline V gene lookup returns CDR1 MDHEN and CDR2 SYDVKM.

This clone has only a few counts. The genes are TRBV18 and TRBJ2-3, with D possibly TRBD1 on 6 matching bases. The V and J ends lost 3 bases and 0 bases respectively, with 10 bases between them. The CDR3 is made up of 15 amino acids. In germline, CDR1 is KGHSH, CDR2 LQKENI. CDR3 sequence reads: CASSPSQGSTDTQYF. In DNA form, the CDR3 reads TGTGCCAGCTCACCGTCTCAGGGGAGCACAGATACGCAGTATTTT.

The rearrangement uses TRBV6-5 and TRBJ2-7; TRBD2 matches at 9 bases. The CDR3 is 14 amino acids. The junction had 2 bases not matched to a gene; V was cut back by 5 bases and J by 0 bases. Germline lookup yields CDR1 MNHEY and CDR2 SVGAGI. CDR3 residues: CASSRGLASYEQYF. CDR3 coding DNA: TGTGCCAGCAGTCGGGGACTAGCCTCCTACGAGCAGTACTTC.